This T cell receptor beta chain originates from a study of T cell repertoires in cytomegalovirus infection. This clonotype has at least ten counts. Its antigen is unknown. Study results and limitations: CMV-specific TCR beta clonotypes restricted by HLA-C were the ones dominating the ex vivo response.

TCRdb called the reads again in MiXCR, with one record for every CDR3 protein. The sample includes 100,000 to 150,000 distinct CDR3 sequences, 7.5% to 9% of them seen just once. Trimming removed 6 bases at V and 4 bases at J, with 15 bases between. The CDR3 runs to 14 residues. This rearrangement joins TRBV12-3 or TRBV12-4 to TRBJ1-2; D might be TRBD1 (5 bases). Sequenced input: PBMCs. The TCR comes from a human donor in good health (CMV status not recorded). Some clones in this sample may be carry-over from other donors' samples. Here the CDR3 DNA reads TGTGCCAGCAGGGCTCCGGGACGGACCTATGGCTACACCTTC. Protein sequence: CASRAPGRTYGYTF.